The 32 T cell receptor beta chains in this list originate from one sample, sequenced in a study of control samples from healthy donors and cancer patients. Sequencing used immunoSEQ multiplex PCR; TCRdb keeps in-frame clones, though not all of them. The sample has about 150,000 clones, just over 85% seen once. Sequenced material: blood. The source is a man younger than 35 in good health.

The genes are TRBV28 and TRBJ2-5; the D is unclear. From germline, CDR1 is MDHEN and CDR2 SYDVKM. This CDR3 comprises 13 residues. The V end was cut by 4 bases, the J end by 5 bases, with 11 bases between. For the CDR3, the DNA is TGTGCCAGCAGTTCTTCCCCTACGGAGACCCAGTACTTC. Its protein is CASSSSPTETQYF.

This clone was observed once. V gene TRBV27 combines with J gene TRBJ2-7; the match to TRBD1 covers 9 bases. Losses at the gene ends were 2 bases for V and 4 bases for J; bases not matched to a gene: 6. This CDR3 contains 15 residues. From germline, CDR1 is MNHEY and CDR2 SMNVEV (reference sequence). The CDR3 protein is CASSLSYRGLYEQYF. The CDR3 DNA sequence: TGTGCCAGCAGTTTAAGTTACAGGGGGCTATACGAGCAGTACTTC.

The chain joins TRBV4-3 to TRBJ1-5, with D maybe TRBD1 (6 bases). Trimming stripped 0 bases from V and 5 bases from J, with 14 bases between. CDR1 LGHNA and CDR2 YSLEER come from the germline V gene. The CDR3 covers 16 residues. Written as DNA, the CDR3 is TGCGCCAGCAGCCAAGACAGGGGTAGGGGAGATCAGCCCCAGCATTTT. Amino acid sequence: CASSQDRGRGDQPQHF.

The chain has TRBV10-3 and TRBJ1-1, with 8 bases matching TRBD1. This CDR3 is 12 amino acids long. Germline loops: CDR1 ENHRY, CDR2 SYGVKD. V gave up 10 bases and J gave up 1 base; unmatched junction bases: 2. The CDR3 DNA reads as TGTGCCACAACAGGGGGGAACACTGAAGCTTTCTTT. The encoded protein is CATTGGNTEAFF.

This chain joins TRBV2 and TRBJ2-3, with 7 nucleotides matching TRBD2. V lost 6 bases, J lost 4 bases, and 7 bases stayed unmatched. This CDR3 region has 14 residues. Germline CDR1 and CDR2: SNHLY and FYNNEI. The CDR3 DNA reads as TGTGCCAGCAGCCCTGGGGAGGGTCCAGATACGCAGTATTTT. Translated: CASSPGEGPDTQYF.

The chain is built from TRBV3-1 (or the pseudogene TRBV3-2) and TRBJ2-1, with D hard to call. The CDR3 has 14 amino acids. In germline, CDR1 is LGHDT, CDR2 YNNKEL (reference sequence). Trimming cost V 5 bases and J 5 bases, with 13 bases left between them. The CDR3 is CASSLNLHHNEQFF. CDR3 DNA: TGTGCCAGCAGCTTAAATCTCCATCACAATGAGCAGTTCTTC.

The chain recombines TRBV5-1 with TRBJ2-5; TRBD2 matches 7 bases. Germline V gives CDR1 SGHRS, CDR2 YFSETQ. J gave up 4 bases and V 2 bases, and 8 bases lay outside the gene matches. This CDR3 is 15 amino acids long. The DNA of the CDR3 is TGCGCCAGCAGCTTCGATCCTAGCGGCGGAGAGACCCAGTACTTC. It specifies CASSFDPSGGETQYF.

DNA for the CDR3: TGTGCCAGCACAAGGAGCGGGGGGTTCTCTGGAAACACCATATATTTT. Amino acids: CASTRSGGFSGNTIYF. The V and J genes are TRBV19 and TRBJ1-3; weak D call: TRBD1 (5 bases). The CDR3 covers 16 residues. Germline V gene data show CDR1 as LNHDA and CDR2 as SQIVND (reference sequence). Deletions cut 9 bases from V and 0 bases from J, with 18 bases between. Based on the CDR3 plus reference TRBV19 and TRBJ1-3, the full variable domain is DGGITQSPKYLFRKEGQNVTLSCEQNLNHDAMYWYRQDPGQGLRLIYYSQIVNDFQKGDIAEGYSVSREKKESFPLTVTSAQKNPTAFYLCASTRSGGFSGNTIYFGEGSWLTVV.

The chain joins TRBV5-6 to TRBJ2-7; D unclear. Germline V gives CDR1 SGHDT, CDR2 YYEEEE. The CDR3 covers 11 residues. V was trimmed by 0 bases and J by 6 bases, leaving 4 bases between them. This chain's CDR3 is CASSLGREQYF. The CDR3 DNA follows: TGTGCCAGCAGCTTGGGTCGCGAGCAGTACTTC.

The rearrangement links TRBV6-5 to TRBJ2-1; 11 bases fit TRBD1. CDR1 and CDR2 from the germline V gene are MNHEY and SVGAGI. V dropped 8 bases and J dropped 4; count of bases not matched to a gene: 1. CDR3 length: 13 amino acids. CDR3 region: CASGQGAYNEQFF. The CDR3 DNA sequence: TGTGCCAGCGGACAGGGGGCTTACAATGAGCAGTTCTTC.

The chain recombines TRBV19 with TRBJ2-5; D gene uncertain. CDR1 and CDR2 (germline): LNHDA, SQIVND (reference sequence). This CDR3 has 13 residues. V was cut by 5 bases and J by 3 bases, with 10 bases left in between. The CDR3 is CASSPGREETQYF. In nucleotides, the CDR3 is TGTGCCAGTAGTCCAGGAAGGGAAGAGACCCAGTACTTC.

The V gene is TRBV19, the J gene TRBJ2-7, with D perhaps matching TRBD1 (5 bases). Looked up from germline, CDR1 is LNHDA and CDR2 is SQIVND (reference sequence). Deletions cut 1 base from V and 6 bases from J, with 13 bases between. The CDR3 consists of 14 residues. CDR3 amino acids: CASSIGARVGEQYF. DNA of the CDR3: TGTGCCAGTAGTATAGGTGCCAGGGTTGGCGAGCAGTACTTC.

This sequence joins TRBV28 and TRBJ2-4; D remains ambiguous. Germline CDR1 reads MDHEN; CDR2 reads SYDVKM. V shed 2 bases and J shed 1 base, with 6 bases lying between them. The CDR3 is 14 residues long. CDR3 in DNA: TGTGCCAGCAGTTTACGACACGCCAAAAACATTCAGTACTTC. Translating gives CASSLRHAKNIQYF.

This rearrangement joins TRBV18 to TRBJ2-1; unclear D gene. Germline V gene lookup returns CDR1 KGHSH and CDR2 LQKENI. Trimming removed 2 bases from V and 9 bases from J, with 14 bases in between. This CDR3 has 14 amino acids. The chain's CDR3 is CASSPLGSSREQFF. CDR3 DNA sequence: TGTGCCAGCTCACCATTGGGAAGTTCGCGTGAGCAGTTCTTC.

The chain has TRBV4-2 and TRBJ2-3, with 8 bases identical to TRBD2. The CDR3 is 17 amino acids. V lost 0 bases and J lost 5; bases outside the gene matches: 10. The germline gives CDR1 LGHNA, CDR2 YNFKEQ. As DNA, the CDR3 is TGTGCCAGCAGCCAAGAGGCGAGGTATGGGACTAGAGATACGCAGTATTTT. Amino acid sequence: CASSQEARYGTRDTQYF.

This clone was counted only a few times. The rearrangement uses TRBV11-3 and TRBJ2-1; 12 nucleotides align to TRBD1. Germline CDR1 SGHNT, CDR2 YENEEA. V dropped 5 bases and J dropped 7; count of bases not matched to a gene: 3. The CDR3 has 14 amino acids. The DNA of the CDR3 is TGTGCCAGCAGCCGGGACAGGGGGCAGAATGAGCAGTTCTTC. Its protein product is CASSRDRGQNEQFF.

The rearrangement joins TRBV7-2 to TRBJ1-1, with no clear D. Trimming left V 8 bases short and J 8 bases short, with 18 bases between. Germline values: CDR1 SGHTA, CDR2 FQGNSA. The CDR3 sequence is 13 residues long. For the CDR3, the DNA is TGTGCCAGCGAATTAATCGGGAGGCAGGAAGCTTTCTTT. Residues: CASELIGRQEAFF.

This rearrangement joins TRBV10-2 to TRBJ1-2, with D unclear. The V end was cut by 2 bases, the J end by 6 bases, with 4 bases between. CDR1 is WSHSY and CDR2 is SAAADI in the germline V gene. The CDR3 is made up of 11 amino acids. CDR3 residues: CASSEGDGYTF. Written as DNA, the CDR3 is TGCGCCAGCAGTGAGGGGGATGGCTACACCTTC.

The rearrangement joins TRBV12-3 or TRBV12-4 to TRBJ2-7; maybe TRBD2 (5 bases). V lost 2 bases, J lost 4 bases, and 9 bases lay in between. The CDR3 sequence is 13 residues long. For the CDR3, the DNA is TGTGCCAGCAGTTTATTTGGCGGGTACGAGCAGTACTTC. Its protein is CASSLFGGYEQYF.

The chain recombines TRBV5-1 with TRBJ2-1; 11 bases line up with TRBD1. The junction had 5 bases not matched to a gene; V was cut back by 4 bases and J by 8 bases. Germline lookup yields CDR1 SGHRS and CDR2 YFSETQ. CDR3 length equals 14 residues. CDR3 DNA sequence: TGCGCCAGCAGCCCGGACAGGGGGCAGGATGAGCAGTTCTTC. Residues: CASSPDRGQDEQFF.

This clone was detected a few times. The chain links TRBV4-1 to TRBJ2-7; weak D call: TRBD2 (6 bases). Germline V gene lookup returns CDR1 MGHRA and CDR2 YSYEKL. V was pared by 1 base and J by 6 bases, with 13 bases between. The CDR3 extends over 14 amino acids. The CDR3 region is CASSQGRGASEQYF. CDR3 bases: TGCGCCAGCAGCCAAGGGAGGGGTGCGTCCGAGCAGTACTTC.

This sequence joins TRBV5-6 and TRBJ1-2, with D possibly matching TRBD1 (6 bases). Per the germline V gene, CDR1 is SGHDT and CDR2 is YYEEEE. The CDR3 is made up of 16 amino acids. The V gene lost 2 bases and the J gene lost 2 bases, with 16 bases spanning the gap. The CDR3 DNA reads as TGTGCCAGCAGCTTTCCAACAGGGCAATTGAACTATGGCTACACCTTC. It codes for CASSFPTGQLNYGYTF.

V is TRBV4-3 and J is TRBJ2-1, with 8 nucleotides matching TRBD2. CDR3 length equals 19 residues. The ends lost 1 base at V and 0 bases at J; junction bases unmatched: 11. Per germline, CDR1 LGHNA and CDR2 YSLEER. The CDR3 DNA reads as TGCGCCAGCAGCCAAGCTTTCCGGAGCGGGGGAAGCTCCTACAATGAGCAGTTCTTC. Its translation: CASSQAFRSGGSSYNEQFF.

The chain carries TRBV4-1 and TRBJ2-3, with TRBD1 identical over 7 bases. V shed 3 bases, J shed 2 bases, and the junction held 5 bases outside the gene matches. Germline CDR1 is MGHRA and CDR2 is YSYEKL. CDR3 size: 15 residues. Here the CDR3 reads CASSHRQGPTDTQYF. In DNA, the CDR3 is TGCGCCAGCAGCCACCGACAGGGTCCCACAGATACGCAGTATTTT.

This chain links TRBV7-2 with TRBJ2-7; 7 positions match TRBD1. With V trimmed by 4 bases and J by 0 bases, 3 bases remained unmatched. The CDR3 runs 14 residues. Germline V gene lookup returns CDR1 SGHTA and CDR2 FQGNSA. This CDR3 is CASSSYRGSYEQYF. The DNA of the CDR3 is TGTGCCAGCAGCTCCTACAGGGGCTCCTACGAGCAGTACTTC.

In DNA form, the CDR3 reads TGTGCCAGCAGCGTAGAAGACAGCAAGGGAAACACCATATATTTT. This codes for CASSVEDSKGNTIYF. This sequence joins TRBV9 and TRBJ1-3; D perhaps matches TRBD1 (5 bases). The germline V gene has CDR1 SGDLS and CDR2 YYNGEE. The CDR3 runs 15 residues. V gave up 0 bases and J gave up 4 bases, with 11 bases separating them. Full variable domain (outside the CDR3, taken from reference TRBV9 and TRBJ1-3): DSGVTQTPKHLITATGQRVTLRCSPRSGDLSVYWYQQSLDQGLQFLIQYYNGEERAKGNILERFSAQQFPDLHSELNLSSLELGDSALYFCASSVEDSKGNTIYFGEGSWLTVV.

This clone showed up just once. CDR3 nucleotide sequence: TGTGCCACCCAAGGGGGGCTGAACACTGAAGCTTTCTTT. The encoded protein is CATQGGLNTEAFF. This chain uses TRBV5-4 with TRBJ1-1; a possible D gene is TRBD1 (6 bases). The CDR3 totals 13 residues. Germline CDR1 SGHNT, CDR2 YYREEE (reference sequence). V lost 9 bases to trimming and J lost 0 bases, with 12 bases between them. Looking up the rest from reference TRBV5-4 and TRBJ1-1 gives the full variable domain: ETGVTQSPTHLIKTRGQQVTLRCSSQSGHNTVSWYQQALGQGPQFIFQYYREEENGRGNFPPRFSGLQFPNYSSELNVNALELDDSALYLCATQGGLNTEAFFGQGTRLTVV.

The chain employs TRBV12-3 or TRBV12-4 and TRBJ2-2; TRBD2 is a possible D gene (6 bases). The ends were cut back, 8 bases at V and 3 bases at J, with 10 bases in the middle. This CDR3 is 13 amino acids long. CDR3 sequence (DNA): TGTGCCAGCGGGGACTTCTACACCGGGGAGCTGTTTTTT. It encodes CASGDFYTGELFF.

For the CDR3, the DNA is TGCAGTGCTAGTGGGACTAGCGGAGAGACAGATACGCAGTATTTT. Protein sequence: CSASGTSGETDTQYF. V is TRBV20-1 and J is TRBJ2-3, with 11 nucleotides matching TRBD2. V lost 3 bases and J lost 3; bases outside the gene matches: 5. The CDR3 loop spans 15 amino acids. The germline CDR1 and CDR2 sequences are DFQATT and SNEGSKA (reference sequence).

This sequence joins TRBV6-5 and TRBJ2-7; 9 bases are shared with TRBD1. The length of the CDR3 is 14 residues. Looked up from germline, CDR1 is MNHEY and CDR2 is SVGAGI. With 2 bases clipped from V and 7 bases from J, the junction kept 6 bases outside the gene matches. The CDR3 region is CASSYLGQGEEQYF. The CDR3, as DNA: TGTGCCAGCAGTTACCTGGGACAGGGTGAAGAGCAGTACTTC.

The chain recombines TRBV7-9 with TRBJ2-3; the match to TRBD1 covers 7 bases. This CDR3 is built from 16 residues. Looked up from germline, CDR1 is SEHNR and CDR2 is FQNEAQ (reference sequence). V lost 5 bases and J lost 5; bases outside the gene matches: 13. The CDR3 coding sequence is TGTGCCAGCAGCGTACCCGACAGGGACGCCAGAGATACGCAGTATTTT. Protein sequence: CASSVPDRDARDTQYF.

V and J are TRBV18 and TRBJ1-2; 7 bases agree with TRBD1. The CDR3 is 15 residues long. CDR1 and CDR2 from the germline V gene are KGHSH and LQKENI. J was trimmed by 0 bases and V by 6 bases; bases with no gene match: 7. The CDR3 coding sequence is TGTGCCAGCTCGCCGGGACAGAACACTAACTATGGCTACACCTTC. Its translation: CASSPGQNTNYGYTF.